Below, 31 T cell receptor beta chains from the same sample are listed, as sequenced in a study of human T cells and chemical hapten exposure. A single record per CDR3 protein comes from TCRdb applying MiXCR to the RACE reads. This table holds approximately 52,000 distinct CDR3 sequences, approximately 9.6% found once. Time point here: pre-sensitization, week 0. Specified treatment: therapeutic diphenylcyclopropenone sensitization with weekly scalp DPC. RNA extraction used unfractionated whole blood as the source of total RNA. Sequencing used whole blood, obtained in connection with sensitization to the hapten diphenylcyclopropenone (DPC). These receptors all stem from a woman younger than 45 with alopecia areata. Some clones in this sample may be carry-over from other donors' samples.

This clonotype was detected a few times. The chain recombines TRBV6-1 with TRBJ1-5; 7 bases are a match to TRBD1. Germline CDR1 and CDR2: MNHNS and SASEGT. The ends lost 6 bases at V and 6 bases at J; junction bases unmatched: 14. This CDR3 is built from 16 residues. CDR3 nucleotide sequence: TGTGCCAGCAGAGGGGTGGGTCAGGGGGTCCGTCAGCCCCAGCATTTT. This sequence encodes CASRGVGQGVRQPQHF.

V gene TRBV5-8 combines with J gene TRBJ2-7, with 7 nucleotides matching TRBD1. The CDR3 runs 14 residues. Trimming at V came to 4 bases and at J to 2 bases, leaving 6 bases not matched to a gene. From germline, CDR1 is SGHTS and CDR2 YDEGEE. CDR3 nucleotide sequence: TGTGCCAGCAGCGTGGGACAGCTTCCCTACGAGCAGTACTTC. Protein product: CASSVGQLPYEQYF. The full variable domain, rest sourced from reference TRBV5-8 and TRBJ2-7, is EAGVTQSPTHLIKTRGQQATLRCSPISGHTSVYWYQQALGLGLQFLLWYDEGEERNRGNFPPRFSGRQFPNYSSELNVNALELEDSALYLCASSVGQLPYEQYFGPGTRLTVT.

This clonotype was seen at least ten times. The chain employs TRBV29-1 and TRBJ1-1; the D is unclear. Between the trimmed V and J ends, which lost 0 bases and 1 base, there was a span of 3 bases. The CDR3 has 12 residues. Germline V gives CDR1 SQVTM, CDR2 ANQGSEA. CDR3 protein: CSVEEGNTEAFF. CDR3 sequence (DNA): TGCAGCGTTGAAGAGGGGAACACTGAAGCTTTCTTT.

This clonotype has at least ten counts. The chain links TRBV12-3 or TRBV12-4 to TRBJ1-5; unclear D gene. The CDR3 loop spans 14 amino acids. V dropped 2 bases and J dropped 7 bases, with 12 bases sitting between them. DNA for the CDR3: TGTGCCAGCAGTTTATCCAGCGCTGGGCAGCCCCAGCATTTT. Translating it yields CASSLSSAGQPQHF.

Only a few counts were recorded for this clonotype. The chain recombines TRBV30 with TRBJ2-1, with a weak D call TRBD2 (5 bases). Trimming took 3 bases from V and 0 from J, leaving 15 bases between them. Germline loops: CDR1 GTSNPN, CDR2 SVGIG (reference sequence). CDR3 length equals 16 residues. The CDR3 DNA follows: TGTGCCTGGAGGGGGTTAATGGGGAGCTCCTACAATGAGCAGTTCTTC. Its translation: CAWRGLMGSSYNEQFF.

The chain has TRBV14 and TRBJ2-1, with a possible D match to TRBD1 (5 bases). The ends were cut back, 1 base at V and 8 bases at J, with 18 bases in the middle. The CDR3 runs to 16 residues. Germline values: CDR1 SGHDN, CDR2 FVKESK. DNA of the CDR3: TGTGCCAGCAGCCAAGGGCTTGGCAGGGTGGGCGATGAGCAGTTCTTC. Its protein is CASSQGLGRVGDEQFF.

This clonotype was detected many times. The gene calls are TRBV19 and TRBJ1-1; a weak D match, TRBD1 (5 bases). Looked up from germline, CDR1 is LNHDA and CDR2 is SQIVND (reference sequence). The CDR3 has 11 amino acids. The V and J ends lost 7 bases and 6 bases respectively, with 9 bases between them. The CDR3 DNA sequence: TGTGCCAGTAAGTCGGGGGCTGAAGCTTTCTTT. This sequence encodes CASKSGAEAFF.

This clonotype was counted at least ten times. The V and J genes are TRBV19 and TRBJ1-5; maybe TRBD1 (5 bases). CDR3 length: 15 amino acids. The V and J ends lost 6 bases and 0 bases respectively, with 12 bases between them. CDR1 and CDR2 from the germline V gene are LNHDA and SQIVND (reference sequence). The CDR3 spells CASSTGGRSNQPQHF. The CDR3 DNA reads as TGTGCCAGTAGCACAGGCGGACGTAGCAATCAGCCCCAGCATTTT.

This clonotype showed up just a few times. The J gene is TRBJ2-7, the V gene TRBV6-5; D is possibly TRBD2 (5 bases). V dropped 5 bases and J dropped 11 bases, with 25 bases sitting between them. From germline, CDR1 is MNHEY and CDR2 SVGAGI. The CDR3 sequence is 15 residues long. The CDR3, as DNA: TGTGCCAGCAGTCCCGGGGTGGGAAGCCCCCTACTGGAGTACTTC. Residues: CASSPGVGSPLLEYF.

The chain combines TRBV27 with TRBJ2-7; perhaps D is TRBD1 or TRBD2 (6 bases each). Between the trimmed V and J ends, which lost 3 bases and 0 bases, there was a span of 9 bases. CDR1 is MNHEY and CDR2 is SMNVEV in the germline V gene (reference sequence). The CDR3 consists of 14 residues. CDR3 residues: CASSFGGPSYEQYF. The CDR3 DNA follows: TGTGCCAGCAGTTTTGGGGGGCCCTCCTACGAGCAGTACTTC.

This chain connects TRBV6-2 or TRBV6-3 to TRBJ2-4; D possibly corresponds to TRBD1 (5 bases). V dropped 6 bases and J dropped 0 bases, with 9 bases sitting between them. The germline V gene encodes CDR1 MNHEY and CDR2 SVGEGT. The length of the CDR3 is 14 residues. This CDR3 reads CASSSGSAKNIQYF. CDR3 coding DNA: TGTGCCAGCAGCTCAGGGTCAGCCAAAAACATTCAGTACTTC.

J is TRBJ2-5 and V is TRBV15; no firm D call. Germline V gene data show CDR1 as LNHNV and CDR2 as YYDKDF (reference sequence). The CDR3 is made up of 13 amino acids. With 1 base removed from V and 2 bases from J, the gap between germline ends came to 5 bases. DNA of the CDR3: TGTGCCACCAGCAGAGCAGGTCAAGAGACCCAGTACTTC. Translated, it gives CATSRAGQETQYF.

This clonotype has at least ten counts. The chain is built from TRBV27 and TRBJ1-5, with a possible D match to TRBD1 (6 bases). This CDR3 is built from 16 residues. V lost 0 bases and J 0 bases, leaving 9 bases between the germline ends. The germline CDR1 and CDR2 sequences are MNHEY and SMNVEV (reference sequence). CDR3 sequence reads: CASSLSGTHSNQPQHF. The DNA of the CDR3 is TGTGCCAGCAGTTTATCCGGGACACATAGCAATCAGCCCCAGCATTTT.

This clonotype has a count of ten or more. One end of the junction fails to match germline, which may point to a read error. V gene TRBV10-3 combines with J gene TRBJ2-7; perhaps TRBD2 as D (6 bases). The germline CDR1 and CDR2 sequences are ENHRY and SYGVKD. This CDR3 contains 18 residues. This chain's CDR3 is CAVSESAFGTRASYEQYF. CDR3 sequence (DNA): TGTGCCGTCAGTGAGTCCGCTTTCGGGACTCGAGCTTCCTACGAGCAGTACTTC.

This clonotype was counted many times. The V and J genes are TRBV12-3 or TRBV12-4 and TRBJ1-5; D not certain. The germline V and J ends were trimmed by 2 bases and 3 bases, with 2 bases remaining between them. This CDR3 has 12 amino acids. In DNA, the CDR3 is TGTGCCAGCAGTTTAATCAATCAGCCCCAGCATTTT. The encoded protein is CASSLINQPQHF.

This clonotype occurred once. The gene calls are TRBV28 and TRBJ2-1; D not resolved. This CDR3 contains 14 residues. Germline assignment: CDR1 MDHEN and CDR2 SYDVKM. The V and J ends lost 8 bases and 9 bases respectively, with 20 bases between them. In DNA form, the CDR3 reads TGTGCCAGCGGCATTGGACGCCCTACAACTGAGCAGTTCTTC. It is translated as CASGIGRPTTEQFF.

This clonotype came up a few times. The chain combines TRBV12-3 or TRBV12-4 with TRBJ1-5; the D gene is possibly TRBD1 (5 bases). Trimming removed 5 bases at V and 4 bases at J, with 9 bases between. This CDR3 comprises 13 residues. The CDR3 spells CASSGAINQPQHF. CDR3 DNA sequence: TGTGCCAGCAGTGGGGCGATTAATCAGCCCCAGCATTTT.

This rearrangement joins TRBV3-1 to TRBJ1-1; 8 bases are shared with TRBD1. Per the germline V gene, CDR1 is LGHDT and CDR2 is YNNKEL (reference sequence). V was clipped by 2 bases and J by 6 bases; unmatched bases: 2. The CDR3 totals 13 residues. CDR3 DNA sequence: TGTGCCAGCAGCCAACAGGGGGCCGCTGAAGCTTTCTTT. Translating it yields CASSQQGAAEAFF.

The CDR3 protein is CASSLAQGRYSPLHF. CDR3 coding DNA: TGTGCCAGCAGCTTAGCACAGGGGCGTTATTCACCCCTCCACTTT. V is TRBV7-8 and J is TRBJ1-6; 7 nucleotides agree with TRBD1. V gave up 0 bases and J gave up 8 bases; unmatched junction bases: 4. Germline CDR1 SGHVS, CDR2 FQNEAQ. This CDR3 has 15 residues.

This clonotype showed up just a few times. The chain recombines TRBV28 with TRBJ1-5; TRBD1 might be the D (6 bases). Trimming took off 5 bases at V and 4 bases at J, with 9 bases between the two ends. This CDR3 has 13 amino acids. Germline values: CDR1 MDHEN, CDR2 SYDVKM. The CDR3 region is CASSRTGNQPQHF. In nucleotides, the CDR3 is TGTGCCAGCAGTCGTACAGGGAATCAGCCCCAGCATTTT.

The table lists this clonotype with a few counts. The chain has TRBV18 and TRBJ1-6; D is possibly TRBD1 (5 bases). V gave up 8 bases and J gave up 1 base, with 12 bases separating them. The CDR3 has 15 residues. CDR1 and CDR2 from the germline V gene are KGHSH and LQKENI. Here the CDR3 DNA reads TGTGCCAGCGGGGACGGTATATCCTATAATTCACCCCTCCACTTT. The encoded protein is CASGDGISYNSPLHF.

The chain employs TRBV20-1 and TRBJ1-5; 8 bases agree with TRBD1. This CDR3 region has 14 residues. Trimming removed 3 bases from V and 7 bases from J; junction bases left unmatched: 8. Germline CDR1 and CDR2: DFQATT and SNEGSKA (reference sequence). CDR3 sequence: CSASRAGGGQPQHF. CDR3 DNA: TGCAGTGCTAGTCGGGCAGGGGGCGGACAGCCCCAGCATTTT.

Of note for this clonotype: This likely comes from a read error, as the CDR3 has no conserved phenylalanine or tryptophan at its end. The CDR3: CSVEGPLTTEAFL. CDR3 bases: TGCAGCGTTGAAGGACCTCTAACCACTGAAGCTTTCTTG. This rearrangement joins TRBV29-1 to TRBJ1-1; D is unresolved. Germline lookup yields CDR1 SQVTM and CDR2 ANQGSEA. CDR3 length: 13 residues. Trimming removed 1 base from V and 4 bases from J, with 10 bases in between.

This clonotype has more than one count but fewer than ten. This chain links TRBV12-3 or TRBV12-4 with TRBJ2-1, with a tentative D call TRBD2 (7 bases). V dropped 6 bases and J dropped 7 bases, with 22 bases sitting between them. The CDR3 runs 16 residues. The CDR3 loop reads CASSPRGGAGRNEQFF. Here the CDR3 DNA reads TGTGCCAGCAGCCCCAGAGGGGGGGCCGGTCGGAATGAGCAGTTCTTC.

The gene calls are TRBV6-5 and TRBJ2-7, with 9 bases aligning to TRBD1. Germline lookup yields CDR1 MNHEY and CDR2 SVGAGI. This CDR3 has 17 amino acids. With 0 bases clipped from V and 1 base from J, the junction kept 7 bases outside the gene matches. As DNA, the CDR3 is TGTGCCAGCAGTTACTCCCCCCCTGGGACAGGGTCCTACGAGCAGTACTTC. It codes for CASSYSPPGTGSYEQYF.

The chain is built from TRBV27 and TRBJ2-3; D is ambiguous. Germline V gives CDR1 MNHEY, CDR2 SMNVEV (reference sequence). The CDR3 consists of 17 residues. V lost 7 bases and J lost 4, with 24 bases in between. The CDR3 loop is CASTIYPGAPSPDTQYF. For the CDR3, the DNA is TGTGCCAGCACCATATACCCCGGCGCGCCCTCCCCAGATACGCAGTATTTT.

The chain combines TRBV28 with TRBJ1-6; tentative D call: TRBD1 (6 bases). Looked up from germline, CDR1 is MDHEN and CDR2 is SYDVKM. CDR3 length equals 12 residues. Trimming cost V 10 bases and J 9 bases, with 13 bases left between them. CDR3 in DNA: TGTGCCACCTCCAGGGGTAGTTCACCCCTCCACTTT. It translates to CATSRGSSPLHF.

This clonotype occurred many times. The chain's CDR3 is CASSSRTYFITDTQYF. In nucleotides, the CDR3 is TGTGCCAGCAGCTCCCGGACTTACTTTATCACAGATACGCAGTATTTT. The chain carries TRBV7-2 and TRBJ2-3; D may be TRBD2 (5 bases). From germline, CDR1 is SGHTA and CDR2 FQGNSA. Trimming shortened V by 4 bases and J by 2 bases, and 16 bases separated the two germline ends. This CDR3 spans 16 amino acids.

CDR3 nucleotides: TGCGCCAGCAGCCCTCTAACCGGGACTAACCACGAGCAGTACTTC. Amino acid sequence: CASSPLTGTNHEQYF. The chain is built from TRBV5-1 and TRBJ2-7; 7 nucleotides agree with TRBD2. Germline loops: CDR1 SGHRS, CDR2 YFSETQ. This CDR3 comprises 15 residues. Germline trimming cut 4 bases from V and 5 bases from J; bases unmatched to any gene: 12. Complete variable domain (other parts from reference TRBV5-1 and TRBJ2-7): KAGVTQTPRYLIKTRGQQVTLSCSPISGHRSVSWYQQTPGQGLQFLFEYFSETQRNKGNFPGRFSGRQFSNSRSEMNVSTLELGDSALYLCASSPLTGTNHEQYFGPGTRLTVT.

The chain recombines TRBV7-3 with TRBJ2-5; tentative D call: TRBD2 (6 bases). The CDR3 covers 14 residues. Germline lookup yields CDR1 SGHTA and CDR2 FQGTGA. With 5 bases removed from V and 5 bases from J, the gap between germline ends came to 15 bases. The CDR3 DNA sequence: TGTGCCAGCAGCGTCCGGGATGGGGGGGAGACCCAGTACTTC. This sequence encodes CASSVRDGGETQYF.

The chain has TRBV20-1 and TRBJ1-1; D ambiguous. Per the germline V gene, CDR1 is DFQATT and CDR2 is SNEGSKA (reference sequence). V lost 4 bases and J lost 1, with 16 bases in between. The CDR3 length is 15 residues. This chain's CDR3 is CSANPGRQSNTEAFF. CDR3 DNA: TGCAGTGCTAATCCGGGCCGACAATCGAACACTGAAGCTTTCTTT.